This T cell receptor beta chain was identified in a study of low-dose radiotherapy and immunotherapy resistance in tumors (dated by TCRdb to between 2021 and 2024). General notes on the study: In Cohort 1, each fraction delivered 0.5 Gy every 2 weeks, and the prescribed total PTV dose was 6.5 Gy. In Cohort 2, 1 Gy per fraction was delivered every two weeks, for a total of 13 Gy over 26 weeks. Patients were given nivolumab as a 240 mg flat dose every two weeks and ipilimumab at 1 mg/kg every six weeks, with both drugs delivered intravenously. Intravenous cyclophosphamide at 200 mg/m2 was administered every two weeks, one day ahead of each radiation and immunotherapy administration. Aspirin 300 mg was taken orally once daily by patients for four cycles, starting on cycle 1 day 1. Trial participants were not randomized into treatment groups. Eight patients were included in the translational analysis: three from the first dose cohort and the first five from the second dose cohort.

This clonotype was counted a single time. What antigen it recognizes has not been identified. No base quality information exists; no much larger clone differs at one position. One read alone is a weak basis. What the time point label conveys for this sample: before trial treatment. Donors were enrolled in RACIN, a single-arm phase I dose-escalation trial in which nivolumab, ipilimumab, aspirin, low-dose cyclophosphamide and low-dose radiotherapy were combined. Eligible patients had advanced, TIL-negative solid tumors. Sequencer: Illumina HiSeq 2500. First-strand cDNA was synthesized using Superscript III and a set of TRAV- and TRBV-specific primers, so that both TCRalpha and TCRbeta chains were covered. TCRs were amplified for 20 PCR cycles with Phusion, using a constant-region primer paired with the adapter attached to the V primers. Isolated mRNA was amplified with the MessageAmp II aRNA Amplification Kit, using a roughly 17-hour in vitro transcription at 37°C. The Dynabeads mRNA DIRECT Purification Kit was used to isolate mRNA for TCR sequencing. Indexed Illumina adapters were added in a second roughly 25-cycle Phusion PCR, and the resulting products were purified with AMPure XP beads. The paper's processing steps were these. Using custom Perl scripts, TCR sequences encoding the same protein were pooled, out-of-frame sequences were removed, and the abundance of each clonotype was computed. The analysis excluded TCR sequences that were supported by just one read. Shannon entropy, Gini index, clonality, richness, and the frequency of TCRs shared between repertoires were included as repertoire metrics. The raw public data were reprocessed by TCRdb itself: fastp quality trimming at Q25, MiXCR clonotype calling, in-frame beta chains only. Rows merge per CDR3 protein into single entries with the most common DNA and genes. TCRdb, not the original authors, processed these V and J calls. The sample records some 71,000 distinct CDR3 sequences, 31% of which are singletons. The biggest ten clones account for around 10% of the sample.

Relative to germline, V is missing 0 bases and J is missing 0 bases, with 3 bases of the junction outside any gene match. Its CDR3 holds 15 amino acids, cysteine through phenylalanine. CDR3 DNA is the only sequence kept; it has 45 bases, read in frame from the first base. CDR1 and CDR2 are read off the germline V gene (reference sequence) as SGHNT and YYREEE. The sequence links TRBV5-4 to TRBJ2-7; 7 of the junction bases match TRBD2. The sequence was obtained from a female donor with ovarian cancer. The source was PBMCs, collected before treatment. The CDR3 protein: CASSLGGGSSYEQYF. The DNA sequence reads TGTGCCAGCAGCTTGGGCGGGGGAAGCTCCTACGAGCAGTACTTC.